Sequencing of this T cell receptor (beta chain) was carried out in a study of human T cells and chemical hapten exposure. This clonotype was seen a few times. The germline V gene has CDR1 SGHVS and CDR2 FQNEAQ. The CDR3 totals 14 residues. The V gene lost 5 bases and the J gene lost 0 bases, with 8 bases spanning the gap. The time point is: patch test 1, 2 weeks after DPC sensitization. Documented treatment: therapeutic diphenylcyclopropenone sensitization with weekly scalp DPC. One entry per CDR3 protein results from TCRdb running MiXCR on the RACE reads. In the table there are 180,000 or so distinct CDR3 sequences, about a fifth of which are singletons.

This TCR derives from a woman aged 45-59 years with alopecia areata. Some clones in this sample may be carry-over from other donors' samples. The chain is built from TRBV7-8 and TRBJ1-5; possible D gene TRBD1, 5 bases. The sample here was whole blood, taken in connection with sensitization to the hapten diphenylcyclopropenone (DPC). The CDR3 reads CASSPGNSNQPQHF. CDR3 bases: TGTGCCAGCAGCCCAGGGAATAGCAATCAGCCCCAGCATTTT.